A selection of T cell receptor beta chains follows, all from one sample in a study of Graves' ophthalmopathy and Graves' hyperthyroidism. TCRdb passed the multiplex PCR reads through MiXCR, listing each CDR3 protein once. The table has about 50,000 distinct CDR3 sequences, under 55% seen once. Sequenced: peripheral blood. The source is an adult woman with Graves' ophthalmopathy. Each CDR3 is given with its conserved first and last residue. The order of the fields is CDR3 DNA, CDR3 protein, J gene, D gene, V gene, clone size. D genes are given only for firm matches. Rows may omit the clone size; those that give it use once, few, many or a size class.

TGTGCCAGTAGTATAGATAGGCAGGACGGGGGCTACACCTTC CASSIDRQDGGYTF TRBJ1-2 - TRBV19 few
TGTGCCAGCAGCTTATTCCCTTGGTCGAGGACAGGGGATTACACCGGGGAGCTGTTTTTT CASSLFPWSRTGDYTGELFF TRBJ2-2 TRBD1 TRBV7-9 many
TGTGCCAGCACCCCCCGGGGGGGGACAGGGGTCGACAATGAGCAGTTCTTC CASTPRGGTGVDNEQFF TRBJ2-1 TRBD1 TRBV12-3/TRBV12-4 few
TGTGCCAACGGACTGGGCAACGAGCAGTACTTC CANGLGNEQYF TRBJ2-7 - TRBV10-3 large
TGTGCCACCAGTGATCGGAGGGACCCCTCCTACAGTGAGCAGTTCTTC CATSDRRDPSYSEQFF TRBJ2-1 - TRBV24-1 few
TGTGCCAGCAGCTTAGTGACTAGTAGAGAGACCCAGTACTTC CASSLVTSRETQYF TRBJ2-5 - TRBV7-2 many
TGCGCCAGCAGCTTGACAGGGCAAATCAATTCACCCCTCCACTTT CASSLTGQINSPLHF TRBJ1-6 - TRBV5-1 -
TGTGCCAGCAGTTACTCCGGGGGGGAGGCCACTGAAGCTTTCTTT CASSYSGGEATEAFF TRBJ1-1 - TRBV6-5 once
TGTGCCAGCAGTTTCAGGGACTATAAAGAGACCCAGTACTTC CASSFRDYKETQYF TRBJ2-5 TRBD2 TRBV12-3/TRBV12-4 -
TGTGCCAGCAGTGAAAATGGGCCCTCTGGGGCCAACGTCCTGACTTTC CASSENGPSGANVLTF TRBJ2-6 - TRBV2 -
TGCAGTGTCACACCGCGCCGGGACTCCAAAGCAGCGTACTTC CSVTPRRDSKAAYF TRBJ2-7 - TRBV20-1 many
TGTGCCAGCAGCCAAGATGCGGCAGGGGAGTACAATGAGCAGTCCTTC CASSQDAAGEYNEQSF TRBJ2-1 - TRBV7-9 -
TGTGCCATCAGTGTTGAGCGGGACTGGGAGCAGTTCTTC CAISVERDWEQFF TRBJ2-1 TRBD2 TRBV10-3 medium-sized
TGTGCCAGCAGTGAATTAAGGGGCCTCTCTGGAAACACCATATATTTT CASSELRGLSGNTIYF TRBJ1-3 - TRBV6-1 many
TGCAGTGCTAAGGCCCTAGCGGGAGCATCCGATGAGCAGTTCTTC CSAKALAGASDEQFF TRBJ2-1 TRBD2 TRBV20-1 many
TGTGCCAGCAGTTTAGACGGAGAGACTGAAGCTTTCTTT CASSLDGETEAFF TRBJ1-1 - TRBV28 -